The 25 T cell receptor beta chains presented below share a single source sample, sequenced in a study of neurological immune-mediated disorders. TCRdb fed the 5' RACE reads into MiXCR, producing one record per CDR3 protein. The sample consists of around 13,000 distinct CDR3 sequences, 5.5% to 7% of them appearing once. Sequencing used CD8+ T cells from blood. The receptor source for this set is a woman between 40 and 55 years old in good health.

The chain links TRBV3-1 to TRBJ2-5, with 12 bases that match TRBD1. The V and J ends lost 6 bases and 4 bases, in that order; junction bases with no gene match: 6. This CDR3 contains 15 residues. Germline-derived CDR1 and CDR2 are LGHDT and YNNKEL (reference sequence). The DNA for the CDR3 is TGTGCCAGCAGTGGGACAGGGGGCATCCGAGAGACCCAGTACTTC. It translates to CASSGTGGIRETQYF.

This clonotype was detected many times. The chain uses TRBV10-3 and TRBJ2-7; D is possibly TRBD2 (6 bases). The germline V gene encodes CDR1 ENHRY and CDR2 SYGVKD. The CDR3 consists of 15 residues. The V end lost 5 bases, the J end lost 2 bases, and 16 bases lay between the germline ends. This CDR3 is CAISRRDEGPYEQYF. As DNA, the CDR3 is TGTGCCATCAGTAGGAGGGACGAGGGGCCCTACGAGCAGTACTTC.

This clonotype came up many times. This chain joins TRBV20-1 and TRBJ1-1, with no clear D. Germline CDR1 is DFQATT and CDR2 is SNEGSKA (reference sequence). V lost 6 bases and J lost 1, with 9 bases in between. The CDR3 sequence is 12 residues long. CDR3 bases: TGCAGTGCCCACGACTGGAACACTGAAGCTTTCTTT. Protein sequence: CSAHDWNTEAFF.

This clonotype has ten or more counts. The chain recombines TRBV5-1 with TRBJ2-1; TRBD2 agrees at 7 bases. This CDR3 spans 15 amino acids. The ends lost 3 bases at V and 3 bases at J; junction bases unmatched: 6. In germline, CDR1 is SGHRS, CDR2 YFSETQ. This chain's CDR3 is CASSYSGGDYNEQFF. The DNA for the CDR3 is TGCGCCAGCAGCTACTCGGGAGGAGACTACAATGAGCAGTTCTTC. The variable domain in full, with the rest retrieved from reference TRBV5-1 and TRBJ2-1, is KAGVTQTPRYLIKTRGQQVTLSCSPISGHRSVSWYQQTPGQGLQFLFEYFSETQRNKGNFPGRFSGRQFSNSRSEMNVSTLELGDSALYLCASSYSGGDYNEQFFGPGTRLTVL.

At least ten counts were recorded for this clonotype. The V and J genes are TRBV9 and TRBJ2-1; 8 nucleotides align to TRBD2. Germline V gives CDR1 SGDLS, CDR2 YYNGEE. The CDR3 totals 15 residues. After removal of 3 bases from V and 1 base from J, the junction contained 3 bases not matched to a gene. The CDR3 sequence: CASSAGGGSYNEQFF. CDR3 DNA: TGTGCCAGCAGCGCTGGCGGGGGGTCCTACAATGAGCAGTTCTTC.

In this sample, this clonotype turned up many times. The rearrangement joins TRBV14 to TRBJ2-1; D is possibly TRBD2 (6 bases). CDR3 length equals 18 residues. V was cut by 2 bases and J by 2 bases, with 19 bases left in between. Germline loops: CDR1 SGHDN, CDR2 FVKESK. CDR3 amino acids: CASSQRSGRGPPYNEQFF. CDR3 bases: TGTGCCAGCAGCCAACGCTCCGGGCGGGGCCCCCCCTACAATGAGCAGTTCTTC.

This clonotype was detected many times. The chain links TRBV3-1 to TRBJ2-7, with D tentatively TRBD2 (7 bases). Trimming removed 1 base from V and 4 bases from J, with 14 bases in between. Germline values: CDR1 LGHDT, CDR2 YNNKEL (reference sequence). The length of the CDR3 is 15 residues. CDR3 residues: CASSQVGRGGYEQYF. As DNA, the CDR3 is TGTGCCAGCAGCCAAGTCGGCAGGGGAGGGTACGAGCAGTACTTC.

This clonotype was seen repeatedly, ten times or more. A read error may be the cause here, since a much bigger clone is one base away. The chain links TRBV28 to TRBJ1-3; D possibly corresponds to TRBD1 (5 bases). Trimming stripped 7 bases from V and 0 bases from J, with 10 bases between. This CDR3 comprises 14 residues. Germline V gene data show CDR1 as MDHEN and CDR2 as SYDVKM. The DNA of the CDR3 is TGTGCCAGCAAGTCCGGGGGCTCTGGAAACACCATATATTTT. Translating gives CASKSGGSGNTIYF.

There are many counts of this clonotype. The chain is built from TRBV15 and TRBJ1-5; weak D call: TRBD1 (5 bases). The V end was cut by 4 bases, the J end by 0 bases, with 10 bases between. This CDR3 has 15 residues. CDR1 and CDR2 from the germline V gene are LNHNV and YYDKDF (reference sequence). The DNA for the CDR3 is TGTGCCACCAGCACTAGGGACTATAGCAATCAGCCCCAGCATTTT. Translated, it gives CATSTRDYSNQPQHF.

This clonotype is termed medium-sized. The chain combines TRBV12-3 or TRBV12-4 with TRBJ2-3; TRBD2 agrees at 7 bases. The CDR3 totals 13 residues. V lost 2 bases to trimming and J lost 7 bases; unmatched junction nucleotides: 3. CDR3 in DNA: TGTGCCAGCAGTTTACGGGACTACCATACGCAGTATTTT. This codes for CASSLRDYHTQYF.

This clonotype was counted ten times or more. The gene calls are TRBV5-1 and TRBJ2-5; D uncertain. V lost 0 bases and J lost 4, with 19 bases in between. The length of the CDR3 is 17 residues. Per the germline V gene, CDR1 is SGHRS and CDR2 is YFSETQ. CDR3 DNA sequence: TGCGCCAGCAGCTTGGGTAATTTGGATAGGTCAGGAGAGACCCAGTACTTC. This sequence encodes CASSLGNLDRSGETQYF.

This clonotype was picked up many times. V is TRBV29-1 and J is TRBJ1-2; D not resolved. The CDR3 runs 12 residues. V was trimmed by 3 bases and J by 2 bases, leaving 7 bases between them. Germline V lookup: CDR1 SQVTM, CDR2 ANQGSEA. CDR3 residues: CSVDAGNYGYTF. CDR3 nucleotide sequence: TGCAGCGTTGATGCCGGGAACTATGGCTACACCTTC.

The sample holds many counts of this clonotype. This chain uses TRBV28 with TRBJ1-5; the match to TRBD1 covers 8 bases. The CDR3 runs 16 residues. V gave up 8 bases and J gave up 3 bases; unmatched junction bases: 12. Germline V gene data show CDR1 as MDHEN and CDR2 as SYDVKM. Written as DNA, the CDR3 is TGTGCCAGCGAAACGACACAGGGGGTGATCAATCAGCCCCAGCATTTT. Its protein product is CASETTQGVINQPQHF.

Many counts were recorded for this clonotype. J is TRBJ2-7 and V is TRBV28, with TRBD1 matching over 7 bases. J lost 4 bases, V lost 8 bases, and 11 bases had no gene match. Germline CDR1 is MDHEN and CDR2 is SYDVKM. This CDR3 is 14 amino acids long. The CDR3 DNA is TGTGCCAGCGGTCGGACAGGTGGGGTATACGAGCAGTACTTC. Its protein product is CASGRTGGVYEQYF. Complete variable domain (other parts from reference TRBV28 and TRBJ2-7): DVKVTQSSRYLVKRTGEKVFLECVQDMDHENMFWYRQDPGLGLRLIYFSYDVKMKEKGDIPEGYSVSREKKERFSLILESASTNQTSMYLCASGRTGGVYEQYFGPGTRLTVT.

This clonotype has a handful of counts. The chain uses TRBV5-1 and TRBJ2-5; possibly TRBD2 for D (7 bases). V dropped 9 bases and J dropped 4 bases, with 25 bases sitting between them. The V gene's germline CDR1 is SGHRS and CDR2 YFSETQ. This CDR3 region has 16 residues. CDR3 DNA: TGCGCCAAGTCTGGGGGGGGCCCTCCCCTGCGAGAGACCCAGTACTTC. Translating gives CAKSGGGPPLRETQYF.

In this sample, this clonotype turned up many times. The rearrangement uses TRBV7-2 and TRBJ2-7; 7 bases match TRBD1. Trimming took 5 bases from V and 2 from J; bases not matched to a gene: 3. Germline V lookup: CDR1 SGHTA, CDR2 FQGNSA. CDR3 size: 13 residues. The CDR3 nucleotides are TGTGCCAGCAGCCTTGGGACAGCCTACGAGCAGTACTTC. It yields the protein CASSLGTAYEQYF.

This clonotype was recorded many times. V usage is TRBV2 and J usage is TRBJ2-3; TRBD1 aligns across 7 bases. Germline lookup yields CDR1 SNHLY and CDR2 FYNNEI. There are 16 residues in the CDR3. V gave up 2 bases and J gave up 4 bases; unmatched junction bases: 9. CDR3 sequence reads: CASSERDSLPADTQYF. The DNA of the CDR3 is TGTGCCAGCAGTGAAAGGGACAGCCTTCCGGCAGATACGCAGTATTTT.

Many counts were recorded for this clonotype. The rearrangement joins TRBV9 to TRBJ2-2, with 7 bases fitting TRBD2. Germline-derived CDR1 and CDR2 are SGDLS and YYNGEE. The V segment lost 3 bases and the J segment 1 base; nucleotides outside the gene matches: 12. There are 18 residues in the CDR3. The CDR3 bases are TGTGCCAGCAGCGCACCCCCGGGGGGAGAGCAGAACACCGGGGAGCTGTTTTTT. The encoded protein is CASSAPPGGEQNTGELFF.

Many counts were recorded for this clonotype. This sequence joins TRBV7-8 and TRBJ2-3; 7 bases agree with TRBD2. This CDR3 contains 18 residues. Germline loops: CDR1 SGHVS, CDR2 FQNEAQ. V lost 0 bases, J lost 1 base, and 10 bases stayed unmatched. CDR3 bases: TGTGCCAGCAGCTTAGCGCACCCCAATGCGGGAGGCACAGATACGCAGTATTTT. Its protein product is CASSLAHPNAGGTDTQYF.

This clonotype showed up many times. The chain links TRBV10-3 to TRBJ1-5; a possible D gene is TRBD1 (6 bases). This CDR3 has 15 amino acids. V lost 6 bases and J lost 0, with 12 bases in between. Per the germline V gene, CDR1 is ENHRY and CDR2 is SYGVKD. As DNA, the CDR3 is TGTGCCATCAGACAGGGAGCCGATAGCAATCAGCCCCAGCATTTT. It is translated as CAIRQGADSNQPQHF.

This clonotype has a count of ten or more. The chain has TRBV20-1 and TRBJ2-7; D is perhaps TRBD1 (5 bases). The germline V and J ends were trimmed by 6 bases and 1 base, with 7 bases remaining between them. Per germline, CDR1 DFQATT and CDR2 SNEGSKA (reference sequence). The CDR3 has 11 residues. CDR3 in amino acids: CSARQSYEQYF. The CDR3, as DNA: TGCAGTGCCCGACAGTCCTACGAGCAGTACTTC.

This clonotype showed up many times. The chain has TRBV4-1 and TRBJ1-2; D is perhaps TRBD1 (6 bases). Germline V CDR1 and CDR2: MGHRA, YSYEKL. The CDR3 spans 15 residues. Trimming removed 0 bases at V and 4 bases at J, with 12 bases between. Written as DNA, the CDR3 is TGCGCCAGCAGCCAAGAGGGGGCGGGAAGCTATGGCTACACCTTC. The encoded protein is CASSQEGAGSYGYTF.

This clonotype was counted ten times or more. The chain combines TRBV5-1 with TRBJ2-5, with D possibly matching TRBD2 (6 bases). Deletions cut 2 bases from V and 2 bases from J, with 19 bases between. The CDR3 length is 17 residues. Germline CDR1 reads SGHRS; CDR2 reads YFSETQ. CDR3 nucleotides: TGCGCCAGCAGCTTCCCGGGGGAGGCTAGCCTACAAGAGACCCAGTACTTC. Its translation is CASSFPGEASLQETQYF.

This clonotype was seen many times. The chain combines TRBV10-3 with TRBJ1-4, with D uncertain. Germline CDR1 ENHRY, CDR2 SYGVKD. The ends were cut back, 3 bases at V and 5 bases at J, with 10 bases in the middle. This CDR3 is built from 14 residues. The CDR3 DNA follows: TGTGCCATCAGTGAAGGTAGAGAAAATGAAAAACTGTTTTTT. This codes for CAISEGRENEKLFF.

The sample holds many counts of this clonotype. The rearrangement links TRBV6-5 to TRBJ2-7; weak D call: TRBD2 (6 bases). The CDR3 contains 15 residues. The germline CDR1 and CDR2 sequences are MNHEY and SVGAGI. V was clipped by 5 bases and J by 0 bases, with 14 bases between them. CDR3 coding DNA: TGTGCCAGCAGTCACCGGGACTCGAGCTCCTACGAGCAGTACTTC. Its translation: CASSHRDSSSYEQYF.